This T cell receptor (beta chain) was identified during a study of T-cell reconstitution after alpha-beta-depleted transplantation in children. A library of TCRbeta sequences, prepared with unique molecular identifiers, was generated. MiXCR, run by TCRdb on the PCR reads, gives a single entry per CDR3 protein. The repertoire consists of 600,000 to 800,000 distinct CDR3 sequences, with over 10% occurring once and the leading ten covering around 0.76%. This clonotype came up a few times. Its target is unknown. General observations from the study: About two months after transplant, alpha-beta T cells reportedly came from several hundred expanded graft clones. Most T-cell counts and diversity one year after the transplant came from T cells that were newly produced. The high TCRbeta diversity at day 60 in some patients came from surviving recipient T cells and thymic progenitors.

Germline V gene sequence: CDR1 MNHEY, CDR2 SMNVEV (reference sequence). With V trimmed by 4 bases and J by 1 base, 7 bases remained unmatched. This CDR3 comprises 17 residues. The chain employs TRBV27 and TRBJ2-6; TRBD1 matches at 7 bases. The input for sequencing was PBMCs, taken before TCRalphabeta/CD19-depleted stem cell transplant. This receptor was taken from a girl aged 2-10 years with congenital amegakaryocytic thrombocytopenia, due to receive a stem cell transplant. The CDR3 spells CASSSRDSYSGANVLTF. For the CDR3, the DNA is TGTGCCAGCAGTTCAAGGGACAGTTATTCTGGGGCCAACGTCCTGACTTTC.